The 16 T cell receptor beta chains listed next were all sequenced from one sample in a study of blood T cell repertoires in COVID-19. Here immunoSEQ multiplex PCR was the method, and the copy in TCRdb shows in-frame clones only, minus some. The sample carries approximately 280,000 clones, 87% recorded once. Sequencing was done on a sample of PBMCs or T cells enriched from blood (not recorded which). The source of these receptors is a woman in her thirties or forties who had recovered from COVID-19.

This chain connects TRBV12-3 or TRBV12-4 to TRBJ2-1, with D unclear. V lost 2 bases, J lost 6 bases, and 8 bases lay in between. The CDR3 contains 13 residues. For the CDR3, the DNA is TGTGCCAGCAGTTTAAGAACTACCAATGAGCAGTTCTTC. The encoded protein is CASSLRTTNEQFF.

The rearrangement uses TRBV18 and TRBJ2-1; 10 bases align to TRBD2. V lost 5 bases, J lost 2 bases, and 12 bases stayed unmatched. This CDR3 is 18 amino acids long. The germline CDR1 and CDR2 sequences are KGHSH and LQKENI. This CDR3 reads CASSSRETSGFTYNEQFF. The CDR3 bases are TGTGCCAGCTCATCACGGGAGACTAGCGGGTTTACCTACAATGAGCAGTTCTTC.

The genes are TRBV11-2 and TRBJ1-5; 7 nucleotides agree with TRBD1. Unmatched junction bases numbered 13, after V lost 5 bases and J lost 6 bases. CDR1 is SGHAT and CDR2 is FQNNGV in the germline V gene. The CDR3 has 16 amino acids. DNA of the CDR3: TGTGCCAGCAGCCCCGGAGAGGGGGCTCTGGCTCAGCCCCAGCATTTT. It specifies CASSPGEGALAQPQHF.

The chain carries TRBV29-1 and TRBJ1-5; no definite D call. This CDR3 spans 12 amino acids. V gave up 6 bases and J gave up 3 bases, with 9 bases separating them. Germline-derived CDR1 and CDR2 are SQVTM and ANQGSEA. This CDR3 is CSVRFPNQPQHF. The DNA of the CDR3 is TGCAGCGTCCGTTTCCCCAATCAGCCCCAGCATTTT.

The chain combines TRBV27 with TRBJ2-3; D not certain. The germline V gene encodes CDR1 MNHEY and CDR2 SMNVEV (reference sequence). The germline V and J ends were trimmed by 6 bases and 4 bases, with 11 bases remaining between them. This CDR3 contains 13 residues. The CDR3 DNA sequence: TGTGCCAGCAGCCCTCCCGTATCAGATACGCAGTATTTT. Protein: CASSPPVSDTQYF.

The J gene is TRBJ1-6, the V gene TRBV7-9, with D maybe TRBD1 (5 bases). The CDR3 is made up of 15 amino acids. V shed 1 base and J shed 7 bases, with 11 bases lying between them. Looked up from germline, CDR1 is SEHNR and CDR2 is FQNEAQ (reference sequence). CDR3 in DNA: TGTGCCAGCAGCTTAGGGGGCAGCGTGAATTCACCCCTCCACTTT. It encodes CASSLGGSVNSPLHF.

This clone appeared a few times. V is TRBV3-1 (or the pseudogene TRBV3-2) and J is TRBJ2-7; D might be TRBD2 (6 bases). Germline assignment: CDR1 LGHDT and CDR2 YNNKEL (reference sequence). The CDR3 has 15 amino acids. The V and J ends lost 0 bases and 6 bases respectively, with 15 bases between them. This CDR3 is CASSQETRLKSEQYF. CDR3 in DNA: TGTGCCAGCAGCCAAGAGACTAGGCTCAAGAGCGAGCAGTACTTC.

The V gene is TRBV28, the J gene TRBJ2-1; a weak D match, TRBD2 (6 bases). The V end was cut by 7 bases, the J end by 7 bases, with 11 bases between. CDR1 MDHEN and CDR2 SYDVKM come from the germline V gene. The CDR3 is 12 amino acids. DNA for the CDR3: TGTGCCAGCAACCGGGAGCGGAATGAGCAGTTCTTC. Encoded protein: CASNRERNEQFF.

The chain combines TRBV6-6 with TRBJ2-7; a weak D match, TRBD1 (5 bases). V lost 6 bases, J lost 0 bases, and 18 bases lay in between. The CDR3 totals 16 residues. In germline, CDR1 is MNHNY, CDR2 SVGAGI (reference sequence). The CDR3 is CASSARVGATSYEQYF. DNA for the CDR3: TGTGCCAGCAGCGCAAGGGTAGGGGCCACCTCCTACGAGCAGTACTTC.

In the case of this clone: The same CDR3 arises from other DNA sequences in this sample as well. The CDR3 sequence: CASSPGRGNTEAFF. CDR3 DNA: TGTGCCAGCTCACCGGGCCGGGGAAACACTGAAGCTTTCTTT. V usage is TRBV18 and J usage is TRBJ1-1; D gene uncertain. V lost 3 bases and J 2 bases, leaving 10 bases between the germline ends. The germline CDR1 and CDR2 sequences are KGHSH and LQKENI. CDR3 length: 14 residues. The whole variable domain, filled in from reference TRBV18 and TRBJ1-1, reads NAGVMQNPRHLVRRRGQEARLRCSPMKGHSHVYWYRQLPEEGLKFMVYLQKENIIDESGMPKERFSAEFPKEGPSILRIQQVVRGDSAAYFCASSPGRGNTEAFFGQGTRLTVV.

The chain couples TRBV4-3 to TRBJ2-2; tentatively, D is TRBD2 (5 bases). The CDR3 runs to 15 residues. The germline gives CDR1 LGHNA, CDR2 YSLEER. With 0 bases removed from V and 4 bases from J, the gap between germline ends came to 9 bases. CDR3 bases: TGCGCCAGCAGCCAAGATTTGAGGGTCACCGGGGAGCTGTTTTTT. Its protein product is CASSQDLRVTGELFF.

V and J are TRBV28 and TRBJ2-3; D remains ambiguous. Trimming pared 1 base from V and 5 bases from J, leaving 7 bases between. The CDR3 sequence is 13 residues long. CDR1 and CDR2 (germline): MDHEN, SYDVKM. Here the CDR3 reads CASSLFSGDTQYF. For the CDR3, the DNA is TGTGCCAGCAGTTTATTCAGTGGAGATACGCAGTATTTT.

The chain carries TRBV30 and TRBJ1-4; a possible D gene is TRBD1 (5 bases). Germline V CDR1 and CDR2: GTSNPN, SVGIG (reference sequence). V lost 1 base to trimming and J lost 8 bases, with 17 bases between them. The CDR3 runs 15 residues. The CDR3 is CAWSAGGLRGEKLFF. For the CDR3, the DNA is TGTGCCTGGAGTGCCGGGGGTCTACGAGGGGAAAAACTGTTTTTT. The entire variable domain, with the rest obtained from reference TRBV30 and TRBJ1-4, is as follows: SQTIHQWPATLVQPVGSPLSLECTVEGTSNPNLYWYRQAAGRGLQLLFYSVGIGQISSEVPQNLSASRPQDRQFILSSKKLLLSDSGFYLCAWSAGGLRGEKLFFGSGTQLSVL.

The rearrangement uses TRBV5-1 and TRBJ1-5, with 7 bases fitting TRBD1. Germline-derived CDR1 and CDR2 are SGHRS and YFSETQ. CDR3 length: 13 residues. V shed 3 bases, J shed 4 bases, and the junction held 1 base outside the gene matches. CDR3 nucleotide sequence: TGCGCCAGCAGCTCAGGGGGTAATCAGCCCCAGCATTTT. Amino acids: CASSSGGNQPQHF.

The chain couples TRBV7-2 to TRBJ2-5; 8 bases are shared with TRBD2. Germline values: CDR1 SGHTA, CDR2 FQGNSA. The ends lost 2 bases at V and 4 bases at J; junction bases unmatched: 0. The CDR3 covers 13 residues. The CDR3 here is CASSLRGGETQYF. CDR3 nucleotides: TGTGCCAGCAGCTTACGGGGGGGAGAGACCCAGTACTTC.

The chain uses TRBV7-3 and TRBJ2-1; TRBD2 is a possible D gene (5 bases). The ends were cut back, 1 base at V and 5 bases at J, with 6 bases in the middle. Germline lookup yields CDR1 SGHTA and CDR2 FQGTGA. The CDR3 runs to 13 residues. The DNA for the CDR3 is TGTGCCAGCAGCTTAAGGGGAGACAATGAGCAGTTCTTC. It is translated as CASSLRGDNEQFF.